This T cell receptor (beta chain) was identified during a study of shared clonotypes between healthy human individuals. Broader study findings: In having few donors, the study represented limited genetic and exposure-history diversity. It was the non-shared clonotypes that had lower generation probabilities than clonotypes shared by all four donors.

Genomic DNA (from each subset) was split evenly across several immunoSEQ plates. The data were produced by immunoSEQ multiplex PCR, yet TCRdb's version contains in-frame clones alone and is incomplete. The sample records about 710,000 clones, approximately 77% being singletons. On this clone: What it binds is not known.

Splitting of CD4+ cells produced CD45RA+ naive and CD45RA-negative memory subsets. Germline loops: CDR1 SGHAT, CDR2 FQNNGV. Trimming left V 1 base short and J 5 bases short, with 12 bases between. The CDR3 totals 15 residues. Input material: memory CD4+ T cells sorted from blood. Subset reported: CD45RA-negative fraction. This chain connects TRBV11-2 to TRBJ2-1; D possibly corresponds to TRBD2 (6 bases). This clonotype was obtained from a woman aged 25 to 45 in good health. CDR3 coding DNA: TGTGCCAGCAGCTTAGCCCACCCGGGAGACAATGAGCAGTTCTTC. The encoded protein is CASSLAHPGDNEQFF.